A single sample gave rise to the 21 T cell receptor beta chains below, sequenced in a study of cytomegalovirus exposure and HLA in healthy donors (dated by TCRdb to 2015 to 2018). The library was made by the immunoSEQ multiplex PCR assay. For the multiplex PCR, a mixture combining 60 forward primers for TCR Vbeta segments and 13 reverse primers for TCR Jbeta segments was used. In its TCRdb copy, this immuneACCESS table keeps in-frame sequences only and misses some clones. Where compared with another copy, unresolved V genes explain less than half of these, and the others have no known cause. The sample table lists 180,000 or so clones, about 82% of them with a count of one. Of the sample, around 1.6% is held by the ten largest clones. The source material was PBMCs. These receptors were obtained from a man aged 18 to 30 in good health and CMV-seronegative.

The chain employs TRBV28 and TRBJ1-2; 12 bases fit TRBD1. The V gene's germline CDR1 is MDHEN and CDR2 SYDVKM. The CDR3 spans 13 residues. V lost 4 bases and J lost 14; bases outside the gene matches: 8. CDR3 loop: CASSSGTGGVGTF. In nucleotides, the CDR3 is TGTGCCAGCAGTTCCGGGACAGGGGGCGTGGGAACCTTC.

The CDR3 DNA sequence: TGTGCCAGCGCTCCGGGGCCAGCGGGGAGCACAGATACGCAGTATTTT. This translates into CASAPGPAGSTDTQYF. The rearrangement links TRBV28 to TRBJ2-3; 7 bases agree with TRBD2. Trimming removed 8 bases from V and 0 bases from J; junction bases left unmatched: 11. The CDR3 length is 16 residues. Germline CDR1 is MDHEN and CDR2 is SYDVKM.

This clone showed up just once. The chain is built from TRBV7-2 and TRBJ1-6; D not certain. Trimming took off 0 bases at V and 8 bases at J, with 14 bases between the two ends. The CDR3 contains 16 residues. Germline lookup yields CDR1 SGHTA and CDR2 FQGNSA. The DNA of the CDR3 is TGTGCCAGCAGCTTAGCCCCCTCAGGACTGGATTCACCCCTCCACTTT. Amino acids: CASSLAPSGLDSPLHF.

CDR3 residues: CAISDRNSYEQYF. The CDR3 nucleotides are TGTGCCATCAGTGACAGGAACTCCTACGAGCAGTACTTC. This chain uses TRBV10-3 with TRBJ2-7; D gene unclear. Germline-derived CDR1 and CDR2 are ENHRY and SYGVKD. The length of the CDR3 is 13 residues. The germline V and J ends were trimmed by 3 bases and 0 bases, with 6 bases remaining between them.

The J gene is TRBJ1-1, the V gene TRBV20-1, with D tentatively TRBD1 (6 bases). Deletions cut 6 bases from V and 5 bases from J, with 10 bases between. This CDR3 is 11 amino acids long. Germline V lookup: CDR1 DFQATT, CDR2 SNEGSKA (reference sequence). The CDR3 region has the DNA TGCAGTGCCCGTCAGGGGACTGAAGCTTTCTTT. It codes for CSARQGTEAFF.

The rearrangement links TRBV2 to TRBJ2-7; the D gene is possibly TRBD2 (6 bases). Germline V gives CDR1 SNHLY, CDR2 FYNNEI. The V end was cut by 2 bases, the J end by 2 bases, with 19 bases between. This CDR3 region has 17 residues. Here the CDR3 reads CASSELSRRGPAYEQYF. CDR3 nucleotides: TGTGCCAGCAGTGAATTATCCAGGCGGGGTCCAGCCTACGAGCAGTACTTC.

The V and J genes are TRBV19 and TRBJ1-6; 12 bases align to TRBD1. CDR1 and CDR2 (germline): LNHDA, SQIVND (reference sequence). Trimming cost V 7 bases and J 6 bases; bases outside gene matches: 7. The CDR3 contains 16 residues. DNA for the CDR3: TGTGCCAGTACCCCCGGGACAGGGGGCGGTAATTCACCCCTCCACTTT. It yields the protein CASTPGTGGGNSPLHF.

The J gene is TRBJ2-3, the V gene TRBV9; tentatively, D is TRBD1 (7 bases). CDR3 length: 14 amino acids. V was shortened by 3 bases and J by 6 bases, with 14 bases between the two germline ends. Germline V gives CDR1 SGDLS, CDR2 YYNGEE. The CDR3 DNA reads TGTGCCAGCAGCGCAGACAGGGCGGGGGATACGCAGTATTTT. It translates to CASSADRAGDTQYF. Supplemented by reference TRBV9 and TRBJ2-3, the full variable domain reads DSGVTQTPKHLITATGQRVTLRCSPRSGDLSVYWYQQSLDQGLQFLIQYYNGEERAKGNILERFSAQQFPDLHSELNLSSLELGDSALYFCASSADRAGDTQYFGPGTRLTVL.

This clone was seen a few times. This sequence joins TRBV2 and TRBJ2-3; TRBD2 matches at 9 bases. The V gene's germline CDR1 is SNHLY and CDR2 FYNNEI. Unmatched junction bases numbered 0, after V lost 8 bases and J lost 6 bases. The CDR3 runs to 11 residues. The DNA of the CDR3 is TGTGCCAGCGGACTAGCGGATACGCAGTATTTT. Translated: CASGLADTQYF. The full variable domain, its missing parts supplied by reference TRBV2 and TRBJ2-3, is EPEVTQTPSHQVTQMGQEVILRCVPISNHLYFYWYRQILGQKVEFLVSFYNNEISEKSEIFDDQFSVERPDGSNFTLKIRSTKLEDSAMYFCASGLADTQYFGPGTRLTVL.

The table lists this clone with a few counts. The J gene is TRBJ1-3, the V gene TRBV6-5; D unclear. CDR3 length equals 14 residues. CDR1 and CDR2 (germline): MNHEY, SVGAGI. With 6 bases removed from V and 0 bases from J, the gap between germline ends came to 9 bases. CDR3 region: CASSLAGSGNTIYF. CDR3 coding DNA: TGTGCCAGCAGCCTGGCGGGCTCTGGAAACACCATATATTTT.

This chain links TRBV27 with TRBJ1-5; tentatively, D is TRBD1 (6 bases). This CDR3 contains 13 residues. Germline CDR1 reads MNHEY; CDR2 reads SMNVEV (reference sequence). Trimming pared 5 bases from V and 7 bases from J, leaving 12 bases between. The CDR3 nucleotides read TGTGCCAGCAGTGTCTACAGGGAACAGCCCCAGCATTTT. Amino acid sequence: CASSVYREQPQHF.

The chain recombines TRBV7-9 with TRBJ2-7; 7 nucleotides match TRBD1. Trimming at V came to 5 bases and at J to 2 bases, leaving 3 bases not matched to a gene. CDR1 and CDR2 (germline): SEHNR, FQNEAQ (reference sequence). The CDR3 is made up of 13 amino acids. CDR3 residues: CASSPGQTYEQYF. The DNA for the CDR3 is TGTGCCAGCAGCCCGGGACAGACCTACGAGCAGTACTTC.

The genes are TRBV15 and TRBJ1-6; D perhaps matches TRBD1 (6 bases). Germline V lookup: CDR1 LNHNV, CDR2 YYDKDF (reference sequence). Deletions cut 2 bases from V and 6 bases from J, with 14 bases between. This CDR3 region has 16 residues. The CDR3 loop reads CATSRPLQGSNSPLHF. In DNA, the CDR3 is TGTGCCACCAGCAGACCCTTACAGGGATCTAATTCACCCCTCCACTTT.

The genes are TRBV9 and TRBJ2-1; the match to TRBD2 covers 7 bases. This CDR3 is built from 17 residues. V shed 1 base, J shed 4 bases, and the junction held 11 bases outside the gene matches. CDR1 is SGDLS and CDR2 is YYNGEE in the germline V gene. The DNA for the CDR3 is TGTGCCAGCAGCGTACAAGGGACGGGGGGTACTTACAATGAGCAGTTCTTC. This encodes CASSVQGTGGTYNEQFF.

The chain recombines TRBV19 with TRBJ1-4, with D perhaps matching TRBD1 (5 bases). The CDR3 loop spans 15 amino acids. Looked up from germline, CDR1 is LNHDA and CDR2 is SQIVND (reference sequence). The V end lost 6 bases, the J end lost 5 bases, and 16 bases lay between the germline ends. This CDR3 reads CASSRSGTVNEKLFF. The CDR3 DNA reads TGTGCCAGTAGCCGATCCGGGACTGTAAATGAAAAACTGTTTTTT.

The chain employs TRBV5-4 and TRBJ2-2; TRBD2 matches 11 bases. Per the germline V gene, CDR1 is SGHNT and CDR2 is YYREEE (reference sequence). The V and J ends lost 4 bases and 5 bases, in that order; junction bases with no gene match: 4. The CDR3 extends over 15 amino acids. This chain's CDR3 is CASSPGTSGTGELFF. Written as DNA, the CDR3 is TGTGCCAGCAGCCCCGGGACTAGCGGTACCGGGGAGCTGTTTTTT.

The chain links TRBV9 to TRBJ2-2; perhaps TRBD2 as D (6 bases). The CDR3 sequence is 14 residues long. Germline V gene sequence: CDR1 SGDLS, CDR2 YYNGEE. Trimming left V 4 bases short and J 5 bases short, with 12 bases between. The CDR3 DNA is TGTGCCAGCAGCCCCATGGGGGGTACCGGGGAGCTGTTTTTT. Its protein product is CASSPMGGTGELFF.

This chain uses TRBV4-1 with TRBJ2-3; 8 bases fit TRBD2. CDR1 and CDR2 from the germline V gene are MGHRA and YSYEKL. V dropped 0 bases and J dropped 3; count of bases not matched to a gene: 5. The CDR3 is 16 amino acids. The CDR3 coding sequence is TGCGCCAGCAGCCAAGAGTGGGCTAGCGGGACAGATACGCAGTATTTT. Its translation is CASSQEWASGTDTQYF.

The chain has TRBV6-4 and TRBJ2-3; 8 bases map to TRBD2. V was pared by 6 bases and J by 1 base, with 12 bases of the junction left unmatched. The CDR3 has 17 residues. The germline V gene has CDR1 MRHNA and CDR2 SNTAGT. CDR3 residues: CASSPGPTSARTDTQYF. The CDR3 DNA sequence: TGTGCCAGCAGCCCTGGGCCGACTAGCGCTCGCACAGATACGCAGTATTTT.

Only a few counts were recorded for this clone. The chain employs TRBV19 and TRBJ2-7; D gene unclear. Germline V lookup: CDR1 LNHDA, CDR2 SQIVND (reference sequence). This CDR3 is 16 amino acids long. V gave up 1 base and J gave up 2 bases, with 15 bases separating them. The CDR3 loop is CASSIAIQTPTYEQYF. As DNA, the CDR3 is TGTGCCAGTAGTATAGCCATTCAGACACCAACCTACGAGCAGTACTTC. The full variable domain, with the rest looked up from reference TRBV19 and TRBJ2-7, is DGGITQSPKYLFRKEGQNVTLSCEQNLNHDAMYWYRQDPGQGLRLIYYSQIVNDFQKGDIAEGYSVSREKKESFPLTVTSAQKNPTAFYLCASSIAIQTPTYEQYFGPGTRLTVT.

The chain combines TRBV28 with TRBJ1-1; D remains ambiguous. Germline V lookup: CDR1 MDHEN, CDR2 SYDVKM. The CDR3 sequence is 14 residues long. The CDR3 DNA is TGTGCTATAGCCCCCTGGCAGCAGAACACTGAAGCTTTCTTT. Translation: CAIAPWQQNTEAFF. Supplemented by reference TRBV28 and TRBJ1-1, the full variable domain reads DVKVTQSSRYLVKRTGEKVFLECVQDMDHENMFWYRQDPGLGLRLIYFSYDVKMKEKGDIPEGYSVSREKKERFSLILESASTNQTSMYLCAIAPWQQNTEAFFGQGTRLTVV.